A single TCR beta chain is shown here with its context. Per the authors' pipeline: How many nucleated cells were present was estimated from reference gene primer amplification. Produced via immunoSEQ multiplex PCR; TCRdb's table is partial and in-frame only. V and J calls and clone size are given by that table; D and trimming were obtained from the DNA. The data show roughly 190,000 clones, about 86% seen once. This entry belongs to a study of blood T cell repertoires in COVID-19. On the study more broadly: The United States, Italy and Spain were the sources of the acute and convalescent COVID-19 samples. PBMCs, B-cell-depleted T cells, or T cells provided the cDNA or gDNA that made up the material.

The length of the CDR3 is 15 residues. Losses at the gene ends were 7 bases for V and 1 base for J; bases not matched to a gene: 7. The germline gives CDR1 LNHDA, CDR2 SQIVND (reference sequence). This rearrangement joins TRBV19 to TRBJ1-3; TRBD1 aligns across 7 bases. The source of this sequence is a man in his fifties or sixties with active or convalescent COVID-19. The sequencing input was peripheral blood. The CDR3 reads CASTATGKSGNTIYF. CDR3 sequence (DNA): TGTGCCAGTACCGCGACAGGGAAGTCTGGAAACACCATATATTTT.